The TCR beta chain described here comes from a study of blood T cells in healthy people across ages (dated by TCRdb to about 2015). About the investigation overall: In model experiments, template switching captured roughly one uniquely barcoded TCR beta cDNA molecule for every two T cells. Age-related changes in TCR beta repertoire diversity were measured in the study by deep sequencing normalized with unique cDNA molecular identifiers. Four age groups were formed from the donors: young (average roughly 15 years), middle-aged (approximately 39), aged (around 68) and long-lived (approximately 80). Donors of different ages were randomly distributed across sequencing lanes to avoid experimental bias. For two donors (one aged 18 to 30 and one aged 80 or older), the study analyzed two additional independent replicas of 1 million unique cDNA reads from the same blood draw. What the study reported, not specific to this receptor: The percentage of naive T cells measured by flow cytometry correlated strongly with observed TCR beta diversity. Since profiling was done on bulk unsorted PBMCs, naive and antigen-experienced compartments could not be conclusively compared. Because the CMV infection status of the donors was unknown, age-related changes in expanded clonotypes may potentially have been confounded. Compared with the aged group, more naive CD4+ T cells, fewer expanded clones and increased TCR diversity were shown by the long-lived group, suggesting age selection. Estimates of total diversity based on one million sequenced T cells were regarded as lower bounds and as underestimates. Observed TCR beta diversity per million T cells fell roughly linearly with age, and a significant reduction was already apparent by age about 43.

Compared with germline, V lacks 7 bases and J lacks 7 bases; bases without a gene match: 9. The CDR3 covers 14 residues, taking in both the cysteine and the phenylalanine. The only DNA kept is the CDR3, 42 bases in frame from the first base. Sequences SNHLY (CDR1) and FYNNEI (CDR2) are obtained from the germline V gene. Library preparation used 5' RACE. The data were produced on an Illumina HiSeq 2500. A second PCR of roughly 7 to 11 cycles was performed with a sample-barcoded 5' primer and a J-beta primer mix. Each TCR beta cDNA molecule received a unique molecular identifier from a template-switch 5' adaptor carrying 12 random nucleotides. Each sample yielded at least 3 million CDR3-containing paired-end reads. The Mint cDNA synthesis kit, primed by a TRBC-specific oligonucleotide, was used to synthesize first-strand cDNA from all RNA. Following uracil-DNA glycosylase treatment, all cDNA underwent a first 18-cycle PCR with the universal primers M1SS and BC2_uni_R. The authors' pipeline ran thus. For normalization, 1 million high-quality reads, each with a distinct molecular identifier, were randomly selected from each sample. Reads sharing molecular identifiers were discarded rather than binned into consensus sequences. MiTCR, set to a Q25 quality threshold and the strictest error-elimination algorithm, was used for CDR3 identification, clonotype clustering and error correction. A nonparametric unseen species model using Euler transformation provided a lower-bound estimate of total TCR beta diversity. TCRdb trimmed public reads at Q25 via fastp, called clones via MiXCR and kept in-frame beta chains. Records with the same CDR3 protein are collapsed into one entry carrying the most frequent genes and DNA. The V and J calls and clone size come from TCRdb's table, not from the authors' own analysis. The sample includes approximately 400,000 distinct CDR3 sequences, with roughly half observed a single time. The biggest ten clones account for around 53% of the sample.

Systemically healthy Caucasian individuals from Russia, 39 in total and aged roughly 6 to 100 years, were included as donors. Each donor gave 9.5 to 10 milliliters of peripheral blood, drawn into EDTA-treated Vacutainer tubes. Ficoll-Paque density-gradient centrifugation was used to isolate PBMCs, with at least 7 million per sample. Total RNA, at least 6 micrograms per sample, was extracted from PBMCs with Trizol reagent. Naive CD45RAhigh/CD27high T cell percentages were measured by flow cytometry on a PBMC aliquot from every donor. Concerning this clonotype: What antigen it recognizes has not been identified. No much larger clone is present one base from it, and per-base qualities are unavailable.

The receptor comes from a man aged 55-75 years in good health. Sequencing was carried out using blood. The sequence is built from TRBV2 and TRBJ2-3, and 9 junctional nucleotides match TRBD2. The CDR3 corresponds to CASTLTSGGNTQYF. The DNA sequence follows: TGTGCCAGCACCCTGACTAGCGGAGGGAATACGCAGTATTTT.